This is a list of T cell receptor beta chains from one sample in a study of CXCR3-negative and CXCR3-positive naive CD8 T cells. TCRdb processed the 5' RACE reads again and assigns one entry to each CDR3 protein, with no DNA. The record lists around 96,000 distinct CDR3 sequences, of which the ten most abundant hold approximately 1.5%. The sequenced sample consisted of naive CXCR3- CD8+ T cells from blood. These receptors were collected from a human donor in good health. Some clones in this sample may be carry-over from other donors' samples. The CDR3 runs from the conserved cysteine through the conserved F or W.

CDR3 length: 16
V gene: TRBV11-3
J gene: TRBJ2-3
CDR3 protein: CASSFPGGGDLDTQYF

CDR3 length: 15
V gene: TRBV7-9
J gene: TRBJ2-7
CDR3 protein: CASSLSARGSYEQYF

CDR3 length: 13
V gene: TRBV7-8
J gene: TRBJ2-3
CDR3 protein: CASSSYYTDTQYF

CDR3 length: 14
V gene: TRBV2
J gene: TRBJ2-7
CDR3 protein: CASSGDNPIYEQYF

CDR3 length: 14
V gene: TRBV7-3
J gene: TRBJ2-1
CDR3 protein: CASSSQGLPGEQFF

CDR3 length: 12
V gene: TRBV12-3/TRBV12-4
J gene: TRBJ1-1
CDR3 protein: CASKGGGTEAFF

CDR3 length: 13
V gene: TRBV20-1
J gene: TRBJ1-1
CDR3 protein: CSARDLMNTEAFF

CDR3 length: 15
V gene: TRBV15
J gene: TRBJ1-1
CDR3 protein: CATSRDRGMNTEAFF

CDR3 length: 14
V gene: TRBV28
J gene: TRBJ1-1
CDR3 protein: CASSSTPRHTEAFF

CDR3 length: 13
V gene: TRBV29-1
J gene: TRBJ2-2
CDR3 protein: CSVEDFNTGELFF

CDR3 length: 13
V gene: TRBV7-9
J gene: TRBJ2-7
CDR3 protein: CASTELAGYEQYF

CDR3 length: 14
V gene: TRBV12-3/TRBV12-4
J gene: TRBJ1-5
CDR3 protein: CASSLVRGNQPQHF

CDR3 length: 15
V gene: TRBV5-1
J gene: TRBJ2-7
CDR3 protein: CASSLDVGVSYEQYF

CDR3 length: 15
V gene: TRBV28
J gene: TRBJ2-7
CDR3 protein: CASSPTGTPEYEQYF

CDR3 length: 13
V gene: TRBV7-9
J gene: TRBJ2-7
CDR3 protein: CASSFDRGYEQYF

CDR3 length: 13
V gene: TRBV28
J gene: TRBJ2-7
CDR3 protein: CASSLAPTYEQYF

CDR3 length: 16
V gene: TRBV15
J gene: TRBJ2-1
CDR3 protein: CATSRGGSSSYNEQFF

CDR3 length: 15
V gene: TRBV28
J gene: TRBJ2-1
CDR3 protein: CASSPQALAFNEQFF

CDR3 length: 14
V gene: TRBV12-3/TRBV12-4
J gene: TRBJ2-7
CDR3 protein: CASSPFRDTYEQYF

CDR3 length: 15
V gene: TRBV7-9
J gene: TRBJ2-1
CDR3 protein: CASSASGPPYNEQFF

CDR3 length: 16
V gene: TRBV7-2
J gene: TRBJ1-4
CDR3 protein: CASSYGPRGSNEKLFF

CDR3 length: 14
V gene: TRBV12-3/TRBV12-4
J gene: TRBJ2-7
CDR3 protein: CTSSDGRINYEQYF

CDR3 length: 12
V gene: TRBV5-1
J gene: TRBJ1-1
CDR3 protein: CASSFDRGEAFF

CDR3 length: 14
V gene: TRBV3-1
J gene: TRBJ2-7
CDR3 protein: CASSLGGNSYEQYF

CDR3 length: 16
V gene: TRBV7-9
J gene: TRBJ2-1
CDR3 protein: CASSSIRTSGSYEQFF

CDR3 length: 14
V gene: TRBV27
J gene: TRBJ2-7
CDR3 protein: CASSLTALYNEQYF

CDR3 length: 15
V gene: TRBV7-3
J gene: TRBJ2-1
CDR3 protein: CASSFSSSRYNEQFF

CDR3 length: 16
V gene: TRBV21-1
J gene: TRBJ2-1
CDR3 protein: CASSNVTGGLYNEQFF

CDR3 length: 19
V gene: TRBV5-1
J gene: TRBJ2-1
CDR3 protein: CASSPRTGIKRGDYNEQFF

CDR3 length: 14
V gene: TRBV25-1
J gene: TRBJ2-2
CDR3 protein: CASRIGGASGELFF

CDR3 length: 13
V gene: TRBV7-8
J gene: TRBJ2-7
CDR3 protein: CASRLYRTYEQYF

CDR3 length: 12
V gene: TRBV19
J gene: TRBJ1-2
CDR3 protein: CASTNGQGTYTF

CDR3 length: 15
V gene: TRBV4-3
J gene: TRBJ2-1
CDR3 protein: CASSQGTGIRNEQFF

CDR3 length: 13
V gene: TRBV20-1
J gene: TRBJ2-1
CDR3 protein: CSARDRNDNEQFF

CDR3 length: 16
V gene: TRBV12-3/TRBV12-4
J gene: TRBJ2-3
CDR3 protein: CASSPPWGVKVDTQYF

CDR3 length: 15
V gene: TRBV28
J gene: TRBJ2-1
CDR3 protein: CASSLTGTVYNEQFF

CDR3 length: 15
V gene: TRBV2
J gene: TRBJ2-3
CDR3 protein: CASTDRQGISDTQYF

CDR3 length: 15
V gene: TRBV29-1
J gene: TRBJ2-1
CDR3 protein: CSVEGGDITYNEQFF

CDR3 length: 16
V gene: TRBV6-5
J gene: TRBJ2-1
CDR3 protein: CASSLLPRGGSNEQFF

CDR3 length: 15
V gene: TRBV15
J gene: TRBJ1-1
CDR3 protein: CATSRDRETNTEAFF

CDR3 length: 15
V gene: TRBV10-3
J gene: TRBJ2-1
CDR3 protein: CAIKGTGGDYNEQFF

CDR3 length: 17
V gene: TRBV6-5
J gene: TRBJ1-2
CDR3 protein: CASSQGASDFIFYGYTF

CDR3 length: 13
V gene: TRBV3-1
J gene: TRBJ2-2
CDR3 protein: CASSQSNTGELFF

CDR3 length: 14
V gene: TRBV20-1
J gene: TRBJ1-1
CDR3 protein: CSASYGAQGTEAFF

CDR3 length: 13
V gene: TRBV29-1
J gene: TRBJ2-7
CDR3 protein: CSVSGGELHEQYF

CDR3 length: 14
V gene: TRBV27
J gene: TRBJ2-3
CDR3 protein: CASFPAGSADTQYF

CDR3 length: 14
V gene: TRBV2
J gene: TRBJ2-7
CDR3 protein: CASSYGTETYEQYF

CDR3 length: 17
V gene: TRBV7-8
J gene: TRBJ2-5
CDR3 protein: CASSPSSAGEARETQYF

CDR3 length: 14
V gene: TRBV29-1
J gene: TRBJ2-2
CDR3 protein: CSVAGTGYTGELFF

CDR3 length: 13
V gene: TRBV7-9
J gene: TRBJ2-3
CDR3 protein: CASSFPRSDTQYF

CDR3 length: 15
V gene: TRBV5-1
J gene: TRBJ2-3
CDR3 protein: CASSPWDSFTDTQYF

CDR3 length: 14
V gene: TRBV12-3/TRBV12-4
J gene: TRBJ1-1
CDR3 protein: CASSFPAENTEAFF

CDR3 length: 16
V gene: TRBV3-1
J gene: TRBJ2-5
CDR3 protein: CASTSKDDGGRETQYF

CDR3 length: 16
V gene: TRBV5-6
J gene: TRBJ2-1
CDR3 protein: CASTPGEALIYNEQFF

CDR3 length: 13
V gene: TRBV28
J gene: TRBJ1-1
CDR3 protein: CASRAGWNTEAFF

CDR3 length: 17
V gene: TRBV7-9
J gene: TRBJ1-6
CDR3 protein: CASSDGQGITYNSPLHF